The entry below gives a single T cell receptor (beta chain) sequence along with its context. These data belong to a study of blood T cell repertoires in COVID-19. Participants came from some 26 US areas, aged roughly 18 to 95 years. In the study's own analysis: By means of reference gene primer amplification, nucleated cell counts were estimated. Assay used: immunoSEQ multiplex PCR; TCRdb lists only in-frame clones, some missing. The V and J calls and clone size come from that table; D and trimming were worked out from the DNA. The sample has approximately 360,000 clones; around 83% are singletons. This TCR was recovered from a woman aged 45-65 years who had recovered from COVID-19. Sequencing used PBMCs or T cells enriched from blood (not recorded which).

DNA for the CDR3: TGTGCCAGCAGCTCAAGGACAGGGAGGTCAGATACGCAGTATTTT. Residues: CASSSRTGRSDTQYF. The genes are TRBV7-2 and TRBJ2-3, with 8 positions matching TRBD1. Germline CDR1 reads SGHTA; CDR2 reads FQGNSA. This CDR3 has 15 residues. Germline trimming cut 4 bases from V and 4 bases from J; bases unmatched to any gene: 7.